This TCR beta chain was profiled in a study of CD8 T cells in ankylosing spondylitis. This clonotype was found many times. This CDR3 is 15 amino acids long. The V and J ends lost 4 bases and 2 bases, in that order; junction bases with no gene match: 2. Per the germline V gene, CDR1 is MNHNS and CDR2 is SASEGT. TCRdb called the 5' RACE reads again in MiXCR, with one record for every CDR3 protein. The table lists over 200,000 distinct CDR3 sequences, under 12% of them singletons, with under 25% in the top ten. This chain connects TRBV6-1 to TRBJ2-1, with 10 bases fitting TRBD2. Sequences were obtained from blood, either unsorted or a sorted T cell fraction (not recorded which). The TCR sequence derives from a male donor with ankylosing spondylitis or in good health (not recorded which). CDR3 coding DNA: TGTGCCAGCAGTGTAGCGGGGGGCACCTACAATGAGCAGTTCTTC. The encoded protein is CASSVAGGTYNEQFF.